This TCR beta chain was documented in a study of CD8 T cells in ankylosing spondylitis. Study findings and constraints: Matched ankylosing spondylitis synovial fluid reportedly contained a significantly enriched population of disease-linked clones. In ankylosing spondylitis blood, a motif of roughly 8 highly homologous TCR beta variants appeared characteristic. Earlier authors reported some of these motif variants in reactive arthritis synovial fluid and blood. The authors found the disease-linked clones to be CD8+ and relatively rare in peripheral blood.

Quantitative molecular-barcoded 5'-RACE generated the TCR beta libraries. Each CDR3 protein gets one entry after TCRdb re-called the 5' RACE reads with MiXCR. The sample lists more than 250,000 distinct CDR3 sequences, around 8% occurring once. This CDR3 has 13 residues. The germline gives CDR1 SGHRS, CDR2 YFSETQ. Comment on this clonotype: Its cognate antigen is unknown. The junction shows a germline mismatch at one end, possibly a read error.

The TCR sequence derives from a male donor with ankylosing spondylitis. Sample: blood, either unsorted or a sorted T cell fraction (not recorded which). This chain links TRBV5-1 with TRBJ2-2; a possible D gene is TRBD2 (6 bases). CDR3 region: CTSSLGGTGELFF. The CDR3 DNA sequence: TGCACCAGCAGCTTGGGGGGCACCGGGGAGCTGTTTTTT.